The clone carrying this T cell receptor beta chain appeared a few times. The data belong to a study of spatial heterogeneity in lung cancer. Study-wide context: Any follow-up PBMC samples that were available went on to be sequenced, and the median time to follow-up was around 2 years after resection.

This CDR3 has 13 residues. The V gene lost 7 bases and the J gene lost 5 bases, with 13 bases spanning the gap. TCRdb processed the 5' RACE reads anew with MiXCR; each CDR3 protein has one entry. The table includes under 30,000 distinct CDR3 sequences, around 5.8% detected once. The time point denotes: blood at routine non-recurrence follow-up after resection. Whole RNA was taken from tumor, nontumor lung or frozen PBMC; it was then sequenced unsorted. This clonotype was sampled from a male donor with early-stage non-small cell lung cancer. The V call is TRBV12-3 or TRBV12-4, the J call TRBJ2-3; tentative D call: TRBD2 (6 bases). Material: PBMCs, obtained at follow-up. The CDR3 DNA follows: TGTGCCAGCACCCGTGGAGGGGTAGATACGCAGTATTTT. Amino acid sequence: CASTRGGVDTQYF.